The 17 T cell receptor beta chains in this list originate from one sample, sequenced in a study of blood T cell repertoires in COVID-19 (TCRdb year 2020). Library construction relied on the immunoSEQ multiplex PCR assay. TCRdb took over this immuneACCESS table, retaining in-frame rearrangements with V and J assigned. Such tables are incomplete; in checked studies, under half of the missing clones stem from an unresolved V gene, and the remainder is unexplained. The sample data list 65,000 to 80,000 clones, and around nine tenths of these were observed just once. More than 2.5% of the sample goes to the ten largest clones. Sequenced: peripheral blood. Receptor source: a man aged 65-85 years with active or convalescent COVID-19.

The CDR3 bases are TGTGCCAGCAGTGAACCCCAGGGTCGAGGCTACACCTTC. As protein: CASSEPQGRGYTF. J is TRBJ1-2 and V is TRBV6-1; TRBD1 might be the D (5 bases). The CDR3 length is 13 residues. V shed 2 bases and J shed 8 bases, with 12 bases lying between them. The germline V gene encodes CDR1 MNHNS and CDR2 SASEGT.

This chain joins TRBV23-1 and TRBJ2-7; 11 positions agree with TRBD1. TRBV23-1 is sorted into the ORF group, with uncertain function. This CDR3 is 21 amino acids long. V dropped 7 bases and J dropped 4; count of bases not matched to a gene: 27. The DNA for the CDR3 is TGCGCCAGCACCCTAAAGTGGACAGGGGGCGCAAAGTGCGGTGTTACGTACGAGCAGTACTTC. Residues: CASTLKWTGGAKCGVTYEQYF.

The chain has TRBV30 and TRBJ2-5; TRBD2 matches 7 bases. The CDR3 is made up of 13 amino acids. Trimming removed 2 bases from V and 5 bases from J; junction bases left unmatched: 5. Germline-derived CDR1 and CDR2 are GTSNPN and SVGIG (reference sequence). CDR3 loop: CAWSLAGGETQYF. DNA of the CDR3: TGTGCCTGGAGTTTAGCGGGCGGGGAGACCCAGTACTTC.

The chain carries TRBV18 and TRBJ1-4, with 10 bases identical to TRBD1. V gave up 4 bases and J gave up 2 bases; unmatched junction bases: 1. The CDR3 sequence is 15 residues long. CDR1 is KGHSH and CDR2 is LQKENI in the germline V gene. Here the CDR3 DNA reads TGTGCCAGCTCACAGGACAGGGGGACTAATGAAAAACTGTTTTTT. Its translation is CASSQDRGTNEKLFF. The complete variable domain, with remaining parts taken from reference TRBV18 and TRBJ1-4, reads NAGVMQNPRHLVRRRGQEARLRCSPMKGHSHVYWYRQLPEEGLKFMVYLQKENIIDESGMPKERFSAEFPKEGPSILRIQQVVRGDSAAYFCASSQDRGTNEKLFFGSGTQLSVL.

The chain carries TRBV3-1 (or the pseudogene TRBV3-2) and TRBJ2-3, with 8 bases aligning to TRBD1. With V trimmed by 7 bases and J by 5 bases, 8 bases remained unmatched. Germline lookup yields CDR1 LGHDT and CDR2 YNNKEL (reference sequence). The CDR3 is made up of 14 amino acids. CDR3 nucleotide sequence: TGTGCCAGCACTATGGACAGGGCGAAAGATACGCAGTATTTT. Protein: CASTMDRAKDTQYF.

V usage is TRBV5-4 and J usage is TRBJ2-7; 7 bases match TRBD1. J lost 1 base, V lost 3 bases, and 4 bases had no gene match. There are 14 residues in the CDR3. Germline V gene lookup returns CDR1 SGHNT and CDR2 YYREEE (reference sequence). This CDR3 is CASSSMTGSYEQYF. CDR3 bases: TGTGCCAGCAGCTCCATGACAGGGTCCTACGAGCAGTACTTC.

The chain carries TRBV27 and TRBJ2-1; 8 positions agree with TRBD1. The germline gives CDR1 MNHEY, CDR2 SMNVEV (reference sequence). This CDR3 contains 16 residues. Trimming at V came to 8 bases and at J to 5 bases, leaving 14 bases not matched to a gene. The CDR3 coding sequence is TGTGCCAGCGGTCGGCCTCCCCAGGGGGCAAACAATGAGCAGTTCTTC. Translation: CASGRPPQGANNEQFF.

The CDR3 nucleotides read TGTGCCTGGGCTTACTTGGAGCCAGGGGCCCCTAATTCACCCCTCCACTTT. It is translated as CAWAYLEPGAPNSPLHF. J is TRBJ1-6 and V is TRBV30; weak D call: TRBD1 (6 bases). Trimming removed 5 bases from V and 6 bases from J, with 23 bases in between. This CDR3 comprises 17 residues. From germline, CDR1 is GTSNPN and CDR2 SVGIG (reference sequence).

This clone was seen just once. The rearrangement joins TRBV19 to TRBJ1-1; 7 nucleotides match TRBD1. V dropped 4 bases and J dropped 4; count of bases not matched to a gene: 12. Germline V lookup: CDR1 LNHDA, CDR2 SQIVND (reference sequence). The CDR3 runs to 16 residues. Here the CDR3 DNA reads TGTGCCAGTAGTACAGGGACAGTCATTAGGGGCACTGAAGCTTTCTTT. Translating gives CASSTGTVIRGTEAFF. Combining the CDR3 with reference TRBV19 and TRBJ1-1 gives the whole variable domain DGGITQSPKYLFRKEGQNVTLSCEQNLNHDAMYWYRQDPGQGLRLIYYSQIVNDFQKGDIAEGYSVSREKKESFPLTVTSAQKNPTAFYLCASSTGTVIRGTEAFFGQGTRLTVV.

The genes are TRBV7-6 and TRBJ2-7, with D perhaps TRBD2 (6 bases). CDR1 is SGHVS, CDR2 FNYEAQ, per germline. Trimming removed 5 bases at V and 2 bases at J, with 16 bases between. CDR3 length: 15 amino acids. CDR3 amino acids: CASSPMGRGPYEQYF. The CDR3 DNA follows: TGTGCCAGCAGCCCGATGGGGCGGGGCCCCTACGAGCAGTACTTC.

The chain has TRBV18 and TRBJ1-4; 9 bases align to TRBD1. CDR1 and CDR2 from the germline V gene are KGHSH and LQKENI. Losses at the gene ends were 3 bases for V and 6 bases for J; bases not matched to a gene: 2. The CDR3 has 14 residues. Written as DNA, the CDR3 is TGTGCCAGCTCACCTGACAGGGGGTATGAAAAACTGTTTTTT. This encodes CASSPDRGYEKLFF.

This chain connects TRBV7-6 to TRBJ1-2, with D possibly TRBD1 on 6 matching bases. Germline V gene lookup returns CDR1 SGHVS and CDR2 FNYEAQ. The V gene lost 4 bases and the J gene lost 4 bases, with 10 bases spanning the gap. The CDR3 sequence is 13 residues long. CDR3 nucleotide sequence: TGTGCCAGCAGCTACAGGGAAGGCTATGGCTACACCTTC. Protein: CASSYREGYGYTF.

The chain employs TRBV14 and TRBJ1-4; the D is unclear. Germline CDR1 SGHDN, CDR2 FVKESK. There are 13 residues in the CDR3. The V gene lost 1 base and the J gene lost 7 bases, with 7 bases spanning the gap. CDR3 in amino acids: CASSQGPGEKLFF. The CDR3, as DNA: TGTGCCAGCAGCCAAGGGCCTGGTGAAAAACTGTTTTTT.

This sequence joins TRBV6-5 and TRBJ2-3; 12 positions agree with TRBD2. J lost 6 bases, V lost 7 bases, and 5 bases had no gene match. The CDR3 covers 14 residues. From germline, CDR1 is MNHEY and CDR2 SVGAGI. The DNA for the CDR3 is TGTGCCAGCATCACTAGCGGGGGGTGGGATACGCAGTATTTT. Its translation is CASITSGGWDTQYF.

This chain joins TRBV27 and TRBJ1-1; TRBD1 might be the D (6 bases). This CDR3 has 12 amino acids. V lost 6 bases to trimming and J lost 11 bases, with 16 bases between them. Germline-derived CDR1 and CDR2 are MNHEY and SMNVEV (reference sequence). This chain's CDR3 is CASSRWGGQAFF. CDR3 DNA sequence: TGTGCCAGCAGCCGATGGGGGGGGCAGGCTTTCTTT.

The chain is built from TRBV6-5 and TRBJ1-2; 8 positions agree with TRBD1. J lost 2 bases, V lost 6 bases, and 5 bases had no gene match. CDR1 and CDR2 from the germline V gene are MNHEY and SVGAGI. This CDR3 spans 14 amino acids. The CDR3 region has the DNA TGTGCCAGCAGACAGGGGGGATTAAACTATGGCTACACCTTC. Encoded protein: CASRQGGLNYGYTF.

The genes are TRBV7-7 and TRBJ2-6; 9 nucleotides line up with TRBD1. The CDR3 totals 16 residues. Germline V gives CDR1 SSHAT, CDR2 FNYEAQ (reference sequence). The ends lost 1 base at V and 2 bases at J; junction bases unmatched: 0. The CDR3 DNA is TGTGCCAGCAGCTTAGGGACAGGGGCTGGGGCCAACGTCCTGACTTTC. Encoded protein: CASSLGTGAGANVLTF.